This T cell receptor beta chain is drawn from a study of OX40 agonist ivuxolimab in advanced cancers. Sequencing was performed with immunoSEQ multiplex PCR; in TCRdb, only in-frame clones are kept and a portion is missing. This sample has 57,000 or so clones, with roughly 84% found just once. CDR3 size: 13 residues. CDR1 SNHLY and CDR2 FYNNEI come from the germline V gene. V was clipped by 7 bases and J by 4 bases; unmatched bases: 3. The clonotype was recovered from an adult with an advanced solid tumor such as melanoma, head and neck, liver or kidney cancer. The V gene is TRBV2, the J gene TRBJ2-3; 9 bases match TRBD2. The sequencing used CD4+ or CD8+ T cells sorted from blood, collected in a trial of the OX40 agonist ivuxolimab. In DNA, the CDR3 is TGTGCCAGCAAGGGACTAGCAGCAGATACGCAGTATTTT. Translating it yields CASKGLAADTQYF.